One sample yielded the 23 T cell receptor beta chains listed below, sequenced in a study of Tregs in tolerant kidney transplant recipients (dated by TCRdb to the late 2010s). The time point label, as the study defines it: 6 months after combined kidney and bone marrow transplant. Transplants used related donors with nonmyeloablative bone marrow transplantation; mixed chimerism was transient in the human trials. The method was the immunoSEQ multiplex PCR assay. Sourced from immuneACCESS, this table was stored by TCRdb with only in-frame sequences that have V and J called. A share of the clones is absent; for the studies checked, an unresolved V gene accounts for under half, and the remainder has no known explanation. Per the sample table, the count is about 6,300 clones. The ten largest clones represent approximately 6.1% of the sample. The sample in question was CD4+ T cells from blood (PBMCs), obtained 6 months after the transplant. These receptors originate from a human patient who received a combined kidney and bone marrow transplant. After a transplant, some of the T cells may come from the graft donor.

Notes on this clone: The CDR3 end is not reached by the read, which stops 3 residues before it; the germline J gene fills it in. This rearrangement joins TRBV13 to TRBJ1-1, with D possibly TRBD1 on 5 matching bases. The CDR3 spans 16 residues. Trimming left V 5 bases short and J 1 base short, with 17 bases between. CDR1 and CDR2 from the germline V gene are PRHDT and FYEKMQ (reference sequence). CDR3: CASSPSGWGENTEAFF. CDR3 bases read: TGTGCCAGCAGCCCCTCTGGTTGGGGGGAGAACACTGAA.

In regard to this clone: The read stops 3 residues short of the end of the CDR3; the missing end is completed from the germline J gene. The chain employs TRBV28 and TRBJ2-7; 9 bases match TRBD2. Unmatched junction bases numbered 10, after V lost 6 bases and J lost 4 bases. This CDR3 is built from 15 residues. Germline CDR1 reads MDHEN; CDR2 reads SYDVKM. Partial CDR3 DNA: TGTGCCAGCAGGGGGGCTAGCGGGAACCAGTACGAG. Translation: CASRGASGNQYE. The full CDR3 is CASRGASGNQYEQYF.

CDR3 bases read: TGTGCCAGCAGCTTAAAACAGGGAGACAATCAGCCC. Its protein is CASSLKQGDNQP. The full-length CDR3 reads as CASSLKQGDNQPQHF. The chain has TRBV7-2 and TRBJ1-5, with D possibly TRBD1 on 6 matching bases. The read terminates 3 residues ahead of where the CDR3 ends, so the germline J gene completes it. This CDR3 comprises 15 residues. Germline V CDR1 and CDR2: SGHTA, FQGNSA. V was cut by 2 bases and J by 3 bases, with 11 bases left in between.

Of note for this clone: The read gets to within 3 residues of the CDR3 end, and the germline J gene fills in the rest. The V call is TRBV30, the J call TRBJ1-3, with a weak D call TRBD1 (5 bases). V lost 3 bases, J lost 4 bases, and 25 bases lay in between. Per germline, CDR1 GTSNPN and CDR2 SVGIG (reference sequence). This CDR3 contains 18 residues. CDR3 region: CAWSKIVRTSVSGNTIYF. CDR3 bases read: TGTGCCTGGAGCAAAATCGTCCGGACATCGGTTTCGGGAAACACC.

To note about this clone: The read terminates 3 residues before the CDR3 end, so the remaining end is supplied by the germline J gene. The rearrangement joins TRBV18 to TRBJ1-1, with D possibly matching TRBD1 (5 bases). Germline V gene data show CDR1 as KGHSH and CDR2 as LQKENI. This CDR3 region has 13 residues. V lost 4 bases and J 3 bases, leaving 9 bases between the germline ends. Here the CDR3 reads CASSLGTDTEAFF. CDR3 DNA, as far as it was read: TGTGCCAGCTCACTCGGGACTGACACTGAA.

For this clone: The missing CDR3 end, 3 residues past where the read stops, is filled in from the germline J gene. The chain employs TRBV5-1 and TRBJ2-5; 10 bases agree with TRBD2. After removal of 1 base from V and 3 bases from J, the junction contained 12 bases not matched to a gene. Looked up from germline, CDR1 is SGHRS and CDR2 is YFSETQ. The CDR3 consists of 18 residues. The CDR3 loop is CASSLLGLAGAWEETQYF. Partial CDR3 DNA: TGCGCCAGCAGCTTGTTGGGGCTAGCGGGAGCCTGGGAAGAGACC.

With regard to this clone: The junction and the germline gene differ at one end; a read error may be behind it. The CDR3 end lies 3 residues beyond the end of the read and is filled in from the germline J gene. This chain joins TRBV5-1 and TRBJ2-7; D gene unclear. The CDR3 runs to 13 residues. Germline CDR1 and CDR2: SGHRS and YFSETQ. CDR3 sequence: CAGSVLPGYEQYF. The CDR3 DNA, read in part, is TGCGCCGGCAGCGTATTACCGGGCTACGAG.

By frequency, this clone registers medium-sized (0.01 to 0.1%). The covered CDR3 bases are TGTGCCTGGAACAGGGGGAATCAGCCC. Its translation: CAWNRGNQP. The entire CDR3 is CAWNRGNQPQHF. This chain connects TRBV30 to TRBJ1-5, with 8 bases aligning to TRBD1. The sequence runs out 3 residues before the end of the CDR3; the remainder is reconstructed from the germline J gene. This CDR3 comprises 12 residues. Germline CDR1 is GTSNPN and CDR2 is SVGIG (reference sequence). V lost 4 bases to trimming and J lost 4 bases; unmatched junction nucleotides: 0. The whole variable domain, filled in from reference TRBV30 and TRBJ1-5, reads SQTIHQWPATLVQPVGSPLSLECTVEGTSNPNLYWYRQAAGRGLQLLFYSVGIGQISSEVPQNLSASRPQDRQFILSSKKLLLSDSGFYLCAWNRGNQPQHFGDGTRLSIL.

By frequency, this clone is medium-sized (0.01 to 0.1%). The missing CDR3 end, 3 residues past where the read stops, is filled in from the germline J gene. The chain uses TRBV16 and TRBJ2-5, with 11 positions matching TRBD2. The germline CDR1 and CDR2 sequences are KGHSY and FQNENV. V gave up 1 base and J gave up 2 bases; unmatched junction bases: 6. The CDR3 is 17 amino acids. The sequenced part of the CDR3 DNA is TGTGCCAGCAGCCAATTATCTGGGACTAGCGGACAAGAGACC. It yields the protein CASSQLSGTSGQET. In full, the CDR3 reads CASSQLSGTSGQETQYF.

To note about this clone: The read ends 3 residues early relative to the CDR3; the germline J gene fills the gap. The chain joins TRBV28 to TRBJ2-7; 13 bases are shared with TRBD2. Trimming cost V 7 bases and J 6 bases; bases outside gene matches: 15. Looked up from germline, CDR1 is MDHEN and CDR2 is SYDVKM. The CDR3 is 17 amino acids. Partial CDR3 DNA: TGTGCCAGCATCTCTGGGGGACTAGCGGGAACTTCTGCCGAG. It yields the protein CASISGGLAGTSAE. The CDR3, in full, reads CASISGGLAGTSAEQYF.

Comments on this clone: The read ends 3 residues shy of where the CDR3 ends; the end is completed using the germline J gene. The chain couples TRBV9 to TRBJ1-4; D perhaps matches TRBD1 (6 bases). Deletions cut 7 bases from V and 4 bases from J, with 14 bases between. Germline assignment: CDR1 SGDLS and CDR2 YYNGEE. CDR3 length: 14 amino acids. Partial CDR3 DNA: TGTGCCAGCGGGAATGCAGGGGATAATGAAAAA. Amino acids: CASGNAGDNEK. The CDR3 in its entirety is CASGNAGDNEKLFF.

Points on this clone: Sequencing ends 3 residues short of the CDR3 end; the germline J gene provides the rest. V gene TRBV14 combines with J gene TRBJ2-2, with TRBD1 matching 7 bases. Germline CDR1 is SGHDN and CDR2 is FVKESK. V shed 4 bases, J shed 5 bases, and the junction held 7 bases outside the gene matches. The CDR3 sequence is 15 residues long. The sequenced CDR3 bases are TGTGCCAGCAGCCCTAAGAGGGGGCAAACCGGGGAG. Translation gives CASSPKRGQTGE. The full CDR3 is CASSPKRGQTGELFF.

Worth noting for this clone: The CDR3 end falls 3 residues outside the read, so it is completed with the germline J gene. The V call is TRBV28, the J call TRBJ1-5, with D tentatively TRBD1 (5 bases). Between the trimmed V and J ends, which lost 6 bases and 1 base, there was a span of 16 bases. The CDR3 is 16 residues long. Germline CDR1 is MDHEN and CDR2 is SYDVKM. The chain's CDR3 is CASSLDSGGSNQPQHF. The sequenced part of the CDR3 DNA is TGTGCCAGCAGCCTCGACAGTGGAGGGAGCAATCAGCCC.

Concerning this clone: Read data end 3 residues before the CDR3 end; the end is taken from the germline J gene. V and J are TRBV7-2 and TRBJ2-7; 9 bases align to TRBD2. J gave up 1 base and V 4 bases, and 5 bases lay outside the gene matches. The CDR3 consists of 15 residues. Germline loops: CDR1 SGHTA, CDR2 FQGNSA. The CDR3 sequence: CASSSTSGLSYEQYF. The CDR3 DNA, read in part, is TGTGCCAGCAGCTCCACTAGCGGGCTTTCCTACGAG.

This clone is called medium-sized based on its frequency. The read stops 3 residues short of the end of the CDR3; the missing end is completed from the germline J gene. The rearrangement links TRBV5-1 to TRBJ2-5, with TRBD1 matching over 7 bases. CDR3 length equals 14 residues. From germline, CDR1 is SGHRS and CDR2 YFSETQ. Losses at the gene ends were 4 bases for V and 3 bases for J; bases not matched to a gene: 6. CDR3 loop: CASSVTGAEETQYF. CDR3 DNA, as far as it was read: TGCGCCAGCAGCGTAACAGGGGCCGAAGAGACC.

The CDR3 loop reads CASNQGQSSYEQYF. Partial CDR3 DNA: TGTGCCAGTAACCAGGGACAGAGCTCCTACGAG. This chain connects TRBV7-9 to TRBJ2-7, with 7 bases fitting TRBD1. The sequence runs out 3 residues before the end of the CDR3; the remainder is reconstructed from the germline J gene. The CDR3 spans 14 residues. V gave up 9 bases and J gave up 0 bases; unmatched junction bases: 8. Per germline, CDR1 SEHNR and CDR2 FQNEAQ (reference sequence).

As for this clone: The CDR3 is cut off 3 residues early in the read; its end comes from the germline J gene. The chain recombines TRBV4-1 with TRBJ2-5; 8 positions match TRBD2. Germline-derived CDR1 and CDR2 are MGHRA and YSYEKL. This CDR3 is 14 amino acids long. Trimming at V came to 4 bases and at J to 2 bases, leaving 3 bases not matched to a gene. CDR3 sequence reads: CASSRTSGQETQYF. The sequenced CDR3 bases are TGCGCCAGCAGCCGTACTAGCGGACAAGAGACC.

As to this clone: Coverage ceases 3 residues before the CDR3 finishes, and the germline J gene fills in the end. J is TRBJ2-7 and V is TRBV6-2 or TRBV6-3; TRBD2 matches at 7 bases. Looked up from germline, CDR1 is MNHEY and CDR2 is SVGEGT. There are 14 residues in the CDR3. V lost 8 bases, J lost 6 bases, and 13 bases stayed unmatched. The CDR3 sequence: CASGREFPPSEQYF. Partial CDR3 DNA: TGTGCCAGCGGGCGGGAGTTTCCCCCCAGCGAG.

Turning to this clone: The CDR3 goes on 3 residues after the read ends, and that part is filled in from the germline J gene. The chain combines TRBV4-1 with TRBJ2-6, with D perhaps TRBD1 (6 bases). This CDR3 contains 17 residues. The V end lost 0 bases, the J end lost 0 bases, and 9 bases lay between the germline ends. Looked up from germline, CDR1 is MGHRA and CDR2 is YSYEKL. The CDR3 reads CASSQDRGYSGANVLTF. Partial CDR3 DNA: TGCGCCAGCAGCCAAGACAGGGGTTACTCTGGGGCCAACGTC.

Turning to this clone: The CDR3 extends 3 residues past the end of the read, so its final part is completed from the germline J gene. The chain uses TRBV7-6 and TRBJ1-5; D gene ambiguous. The V gene's germline CDR1 is SGHVS and CDR2 FNYEAQ. The CDR3 is 15 amino acids. V lost 1 base, J lost 9 bases, and 16 bases lay in between. This chain's CDR3 is CASSLGSAGESPQHF. Incomplete CDR3 DNA: TGTGCCAGCAGCTTAGGGTCGGCGGGAGAATCGCCC.

Points on this clone: The read comes to an end 3 residues before the CDR3 does, leaving the germline J gene to fill in the end. The rearrangement joins TRBV20-1 to TRBJ1-5, with 7 bases matching TRBD1. This CDR3 comprises 14 residues. The J segment lost 4 bases and the V segment lost 5 bases, leaving 8 bases of the junction unmatched. The germline gives CDR1 DFQATT, CDR2 SNEGSKA (reference sequence). CDR3 DNA, as far as it was read: TGCAGTGCTGAAGGACAGGTAGCAAATCAGCCC. Amino acid sequence: CSAEGQVANQP. The CDR3 in full is CSAEGQVANQPQHF.

Comments on this clone: The read halts 3 residues ahead of the CDR3 end, with the missing end drawn from the germline J gene. This chain connects TRBV5-1 to TRBJ2-7; D may be TRBD2 (6 bases). Germline loops: CDR1 SGHRS, CDR2 YFSETQ. The CDR3 is made up of 14 amino acids. Trimming removed 6 bases from V and 2 bases from J, with 15 bases in between. The covered CDR3 bases are TGCGCCAGCACCTCGGGACTTTCCACCTACGAG. Translated, it gives CASTSGLSTYE. The full CDR3 protein reads CASTSGLSTYEQYF. The full variable domain, rest sourced from reference TRBV5-1 and TRBJ2-7, is KAGVTQTPRYLIKTRGQQVTLSCSPISGHRSVSWYQQTPGQGLQFLFEYFSETQRNKGNFPGRFSGRQFSNSRSEMNVSTLELGDSALYLCASTSGLSTYEQYFGPGTRLTVT.

The covered CDR3 bases are TGTGCCAGCAGCCAAGGCCGGGACAGACAGTACAATGAG. The encoded protein is CASSQGRDRQYNE. The CDR3 in full is CASSQGRDRQYNEQFF. This sequence joins TRBV4-2 and TRBJ2-1, with 7 nucleotides matching TRBD1. The read terminates 3 residues before the CDR3 end, so the remaining end is supplied by the germline J gene. The CDR3 sequence is 16 residues long. V trimming: 1 base; J trimming: 4 bases; junction bases outside the gene matches: 7. The germline V gene has CDR1 LGHNA and CDR2 YNFKEQ.